This record covers a single T cell receptor (beta chain). Its target is not known. The sample originates from a study of response to subunit inactivated influenza vaccine. General study points: Authors suggested each seasonal influenza vaccination recruits few new T cells.

In TCRdb, the RT-PCR reads were re-called with MiXCR into one record per CDR3 protein. The data contain hundreds of thousands of distinct CDR3 sequences, 12% to 15% of them seen just once; the ten biggest clones take up roughly 7.6%. The ends lost 1 base at V and 5 bases at J; junction bases unmatched: 7. This CDR3 has 16 amino acids. Germline values: CDR1 LGHNA, CDR2 YNFKEQ. The sample consisted of PBMCs from blood, taken around two weeks before vaccination. V is TRBV4-2 and J is TRBJ2-5; 10 bases map to TRBD2. This TCR was sampled from a man aged 45-65 years who received an inactivated influenza vaccine. CDR3 sequence (DNA): TGTGCCAGCAGCCAAGGAGCGGGGGGGCTTTATGAGACCCAGTACTTC. As protein: CASSQGAGGLYETQYF.